A single sample gave rise to the 29 T cell receptor beta chains below, sequenced in a study of OX40 agonist ivuxolimab in advanced cancers. The assay was immunoSEQ multiplex PCR, and TCRdb's table has in-frame clones only and misses some. The sample lists roughly 80,000 clones; 85% were seen once. Material: CD4+ or CD8+ T cells sorted from blood, obtained in a trial of the OX40 agonist ivuxolimab. Source of these receptors: an adult with an advanced solid tumor such as melanoma, head and neck, liver or kidney cancer.

V gene TRBV5-1 combines with J gene TRBJ1-5; D remains ambiguous. CDR1 SGHRS and CDR2 YFSETQ come from the germline V gene. CDR3 length equals 14 residues. Deletions cut 2 bases from V and 0 bases from J, with 6 bases between. The CDR3 spells CASSFGDSNQPQHF. In DNA form, the CDR3 reads TGCGCCAGCAGCTTCGGGGATAGCAATCAGCCCCAGCATTTT. Supplemented by reference TRBV5-1 and TRBJ1-5, the full variable domain reads KAGVTQTPRYLIKTRGQQVTLSCSPISGHRSVSWYQQTPGQGLQFLFEYFSETQRNKGNFPGRFSGRQFSNSRSEMNVSTLELGDSALYLCASSFGDSNQPQHFGDGTRLSIL.

The genes are TRBV6-5 and TRBJ1-1; D remains ambiguous. There are 15 residues in the CDR3. CDR1 and CDR2 from the germline V gene are MNHEY and SVGAGI. Trimming removed 0 bases from V and 5 bases from J, with 13 bases in between. The CDR3 reads CASSYSNRGGTEAFF. As DNA, the CDR3 is TGTGCCAGCAGTTACTCGAATCGCGGTGGTACTGAAGCTTTCTTT.

The chain employs TRBV2 and TRBJ2-3; D gene unclear. Trimming removed 1 base from V and 0 bases from J, with 5 bases in between. This CDR3 is built from 14 residues. Germline CDR1 is SNHLY and CDR2 is FYNNEI. CDR3 loop: CASSEGQSTDTQYF. DNA of the CDR3: TGTGCCAGCAGTGAAGGTCAGAGCACAGATACGCAGTATTTT.

This CDR3 reads CASSYSSRDNQPQHF. In DNA form, the CDR3 reads TGTGCCAGCAGTTACTCGTCCAGGGACAATCAGCCCCAGCATTTT. The V call is TRBV6-5, the J call TRBJ1-5; perhaps TRBD1 as D (5 bases). CDR1 MNHEY and CDR2 SVGAGI come from the germline V gene. Trimming shortened V by 0 bases and J by 3 bases, and 9 bases separated the two germline ends. This CDR3 is built from 15 residues.

The chain carries TRBV7-2 and TRBJ1-5; D remains ambiguous. This CDR3 comprises 15 residues. The V and J ends lost 1 base and 6 bases respectively, with 13 bases between them. Germline assignment: CDR1 SGHTA and CDR2 FQGNSA. The CDR3 reads CASSLGLASVQPQHF. In DNA, the CDR3 is TGTGCCAGCAGCTTAGGATTGGCCTCAGTTCAGCCCCAGCATTTT.

This chain joins TRBV25-1 and TRBJ2-5; the match to TRBD1 covers 8 bases. This CDR3 region has 16 residues. J gave up 4 bases and V 1 base, and 8 bases lay outside the gene matches. Germline V gives CDR1 MGHDK, CDR2 SYGVNS. In nucleotides, the CDR3 is TGTGCCAGCAGTGAATTATCCCCCAGGGGGCCAGAGACCCAGTACTTC. As protein: CASSELSPRGPETQYF.

The rearrangement links TRBV9 to TRBJ2-7; D may correspond to TRBD1 or TRBD2 (5 bases each). The V and J ends lost 5 bases and 2 bases respectively, with 20 bases between them. The CDR3 has 16 residues. Germline CDR1 is SGDLS and CDR2 is YYNGEE. The CDR3 sequence is CASSEIPQTGPYEQYF. In DNA form, the CDR3 reads TGTGCCAGCAGTGAAATCCCCCAGACGGGACCCTACGAGCAGTACTTC.

The rearrangement links TRBV11-3 to TRBJ1-1; a weak D match, TRBD1 (5 bases). This CDR3 contains 13 residues. V was trimmed by 2 bases and J by 1 base, leaving 5 bases between them. Germline CDR1 is SGHNT and CDR2 is YENEEA. The CDR3 loop is CASSLQGNTEAFF. In DNA form, the CDR3 reads TGTGCCAGCAGCTTACAGGGGAACACTGAAGCTTTCTTT.

The chain combines TRBV25-1 with TRBJ2-5; 8 bases fit TRBD1. The V and J ends lost 8 bases and 1 base, in that order; junction bases with no gene match: 6. This CDR3 is 14 amino acids long. Germline CDR1 MGHDK, CDR2 SYGVNS. Written as DNA, the CDR3 is TGTGCCAGCGGACAGGGCTCCCTCCAAGAGACCCAGTACTTC. It translates to CASGQGSLQETQYF.

The chain combines TRBV7-3 with TRBJ2-1; 12 bases line up with TRBD2. Germline CDR1 and CDR2: SGHTA and FQGTGA. This CDR3 is 15 amino acids long. The V and J ends lost 5 bases and 6 bases, in that order; junction bases with no gene match: 5. CDR3 amino acids: CASSPLAGGANEQFF. CDR3 nucleotides: TGTGCCAGCAGCCCCCTAGCGGGGGGGGCCAATGAGCAGTTCTTC.

J is TRBJ1-5 and V is TRBV18; D is ambiguous. Trimming stripped 3 bases from V and 5 bases from J, with 11 bases between. The CDR3 has 14 residues. CDR1 and CDR2 from the germline V gene are KGHSH and LQKENI. The CDR3, as DNA: TGTGCCAGCTCACCGGGCAGACTCGATCAGCCCCAGCATTTT. Its protein product is CASSPGRLDQPQHF.

This clone was found once. The chain employs TRBV19 and TRBJ1-1, with D possibly TRBD1 on 5 matching bases. This CDR3 comprises 15 residues. In germline, CDR1 is LNHDA, CDR2 SQIVND (reference sequence). Trimming took 1 base from V and 5 from J, leaving 14 bases between them. The CDR3 coding sequence is TGTGCCAGTAGTATAGGTGCAAGGGGTGGGACTGAAGCTTTCTTT. Translating gives CASSIGARGGTEAFF.

The V call is TRBV5-1, the J call TRBJ1-4; 7 bases match TRBD1. V dropped 4 bases and J dropped 7; count of bases not matched to a gene: 7. The germline CDR1 and CDR2 sequences are SGHRS and YFSETQ. This CDR3 region has 14 residues. This CDR3 is CASSIDREAEKLFF. The CDR3 DNA is TGCGCCAGCAGCATAGACAGGGAGGCTGAAAAACTGTTTTTT.

The V gene is TRBV5-5, the J gene TRBJ1-2, with D uncertain. This CDR3 contains 15 residues. Germline loops: CDR1 SGHKS, CDR2 YYEKEE (reference sequence). V lost 0 bases, J lost 7 bases, and 16 bases lay in between. The CDR3 reads CASSLAAGPPGGYTF. The CDR3 bases are TGTGCCAGCAGCTTGGCGGCAGGCCCTCCGGGTGGCTACACCTTC.

The chain is built from TRBV5-5 and TRBJ2-1; 9 bases line up with TRBD2. This CDR3 has 16 amino acids. The trim removed 1 base at V and 7 bases at J, leaving 9 bases unmatched. The germline V gene encodes CDR1 SGHKS and CDR2 YYEKEE (reference sequence). In nucleotides, the CDR3 is TGTGCCAGCAGCTTGTGGGCTAGCGGGGATCGGAATGAGCAGTTCTTC. The encoded protein is CASSLWASGDRNEQFF. The full variable domain, with the rest looked up from reference TRBV5-5 and TRBJ2-1, is DAGVTQSPTHLIKTRGQQVTLRCSPISGHKSVSWYQQVLGQGPQFIFQYYEKEERGRGNFPDRFSARQFPNYSSELNVNALLLGDSALYLCASSLWASGDRNEQFFGPGTRLTVL.

The chain combines TRBV9 with TRBJ1-4; D is undetermined. In germline, CDR1 is SGDLS, CDR2 YYNGEE. This CDR3 contains 15 residues. The V end lost 6 bases, the J end lost 8 bases, and 20 bases lay between the germline ends. The CDR3 coding sequence is TGTGCCAGCACCCCTGGGCCCTCCTCAAAGGAAAAACTGTTTTTT. As protein: CASTPGPSSKEKLFF.

The chain is built from TRBV5-6 and TRBJ1-5; 7 nucleotides match TRBD1. CDR3 length: 15 residues. V gave up 3 bases and J gave up 7 bases; unmatched junction bases: 10. Germline lookup yields CDR1 SGHDT and CDR2 YYEEEE. CDR3 residues: CASSWTGASRQPQHF. In DNA, the CDR3 is TGTGCCAGCAGCTGGACAGGAGCGAGTAGGCAGCCCCAGCATTTT.

The CDR3 DNA sequence: TGTGCCAGCAGCCCCCGACGGAATTCCTACGAGCAGTACTTC. This translates into CASSPRRNSYEQYF. The rearrangement links TRBV11-2 to TRBJ2-7; D gene unclear. This CDR3 has 14 residues. Between the trimmed V and J ends, which lost 5 bases and 1 base, there was a span of 12 bases. Germline CDR1 and CDR2: SGHAT and FQNNGV.

This rearrangement joins TRBV5-1 to TRBJ2-1; 7 bases agree with TRBD1. CDR3 length equals 15 residues. With 1 base clipped from V and 6 bases from J, the junction kept 7 bases outside the gene matches. Germline V gives CDR1 SGHRS, CDR2 YFSETQ. The CDR3 here is CASSLRQGQGNEQFF. DNA of the CDR3: TGCGCCAGCAGCTTGCGACAGGGTCAAGGCAATGAGCAGTTCTTC.

In its sample, this clone was seen a few times. The chain combines TRBV27 with TRBJ1-5; no firm D call. This CDR3 is 13 amino acids long. The germline V gene encodes CDR1 MNHEY and CDR2 SMNVEV (reference sequence). V shed 3 bases and J shed 7 bases, with 10 bases lying between them. The CDR3 sequence is CASSFWGNQPQHF. Here the CDR3 DNA reads TGTGCCAGCAGTTTTTGGGGAAACCAGCCCCAGCATTTT.

The chain joins TRBV6-1 to TRBJ2-7; possible D gene TRBD1, 5 bases. Germline V gene lookup returns CDR1 MNHNS and CDR2 SASEGT. The CDR3 sequence is 14 residues long. V lost 4 bases and J 3 bases, leaving 13 bases between the germline ends. CDR3 nucleotides: TGTGCCAGCAGTGGATCAAAAGACAGCTACGAGCAGTACTTC. Protein sequence: CASSGSKDSYEQYF.

This clone showed up just a few times. The chain joins TRBV4-1 to TRBJ1-2; TRBD1 is a possible D gene (5 bases). CDR3 size: 14 residues. CDR1 and CDR2 (germline): MGHRA, YSYEKL. V was clipped by 3 bases and J by 7 bases, with 15 bases between them. CDR3 DNA sequence: TGCGCCAGCAGCCAGGCCGGGACTGTCCTTGGCTACACCTTC. This sequence encodes CASSQAGTVLGYTF.

This chain connects TRBV4-3 to TRBJ2-3; the D is unclear. CDR1 and CDR2 (germline): LGHNA, YSLEER. V was shortened by 4 bases and J by 8 bases, with 13 bases between the two germline ends. This CDR3 spans 13 amino acids. The CDR3 DNA reads TGCGCCAGCAGCCCAACGCGATCGGGTACGCAGTATTTT. Translated, it gives CASSPTRSGTQYF.

This chain connects TRBV19 to TRBJ1-5; 12 bases fit TRBD1. J was trimmed by 6 bases and V by 8 bases; bases with no gene match: 8. Germline CDR1 is LNHDA and CDR2 is SQIVND (reference sequence). This CDR3 comprises 15 residues. CDR3 loop: CASSGTGGQSQPQHF. The CDR3 DNA reads as TGTGCCAGTTCCGGGACAGGGGGCCAAAGTCAGCCCCAGCATTTT.

The chain couples TRBV5-1 to TRBJ2-5, with D maybe TRBD1 (5 bases). V was cut by 1 base and J by 1 base, with 11 bases left in between. The CDR3 covers 15 residues. CDR1 and CDR2 from the germline V gene are SGHRS and YFSETQ. DNA of the CDR3: TGCGCCAGCAGCTTGACAGGACATCTCCAAGAGACCCAGTACTTC. Translation: CASSLTGHLQETQYF.

V is TRBV4-3 and J is TRBJ1-5; a possible D gene is TRBD1 (5 bases). Trimming took 1 base from V and 1 from J, leaving 17 bases between them. Per the germline V gene, CDR1 is LGHNA and CDR2 is YSLEER. CDR3 size: 18 residues. This CDR3 is CASSQGGGLGASNQPQHF. The CDR3 DNA follows: TGCGCCAGCAGCCAAGGGGGGGGATTAGGGGCCAGCAATCAGCCCCAGCATTTT.

The gene calls are TRBV5-1 and TRBJ1-1, with D perhaps TRBD1 (6 bases). Germline values: CDR1 SGHRS, CDR2 YFSETQ. This CDR3 region has 13 residues. V was trimmed by 1 base and J by 3 bases, leaving 7 bases between them. CDR3 nucleotides: TGCGCCAGCAGCTTGTCAGGGGACACTGAAGCTTTCTTT. It yields the protein CASSLSGDTEAFF.

J is TRBJ2-1 and V is TRBV5-1, with 10 bases that match TRBD2. Germline V gene sequence: CDR1 SGHRS, CDR2 YFSETQ. This CDR3 contains 17 residues. With 4 bases clipped from V and 10 bases from J, the junction kept 17 bases outside the gene matches. Here the CDR3 reads CASSTGRGSGGSGEQFF. CDR3 sequence (DNA): TGCGCCAGCAGCACCGGCCGGGGTAGCGGGGGGTCAGGGGAGCAGTTCTTC.

The V and J genes are TRBV7-3 and TRBJ2-7, with D unresolved. This CDR3 has 15 residues. Germline loops: CDR1 SGHTA, CDR2 FQGTGA. Trimming shortened V by 5 bases and J by 0 bases, and 14 bases separated the two germline ends. CDR3 amino acids: CASSQGYTSSYEQYF. The DNA of the CDR3 is TGTGCCAGCAGCCAAGGCTACACCAGCTCCTACGAGCAGTACTTC.